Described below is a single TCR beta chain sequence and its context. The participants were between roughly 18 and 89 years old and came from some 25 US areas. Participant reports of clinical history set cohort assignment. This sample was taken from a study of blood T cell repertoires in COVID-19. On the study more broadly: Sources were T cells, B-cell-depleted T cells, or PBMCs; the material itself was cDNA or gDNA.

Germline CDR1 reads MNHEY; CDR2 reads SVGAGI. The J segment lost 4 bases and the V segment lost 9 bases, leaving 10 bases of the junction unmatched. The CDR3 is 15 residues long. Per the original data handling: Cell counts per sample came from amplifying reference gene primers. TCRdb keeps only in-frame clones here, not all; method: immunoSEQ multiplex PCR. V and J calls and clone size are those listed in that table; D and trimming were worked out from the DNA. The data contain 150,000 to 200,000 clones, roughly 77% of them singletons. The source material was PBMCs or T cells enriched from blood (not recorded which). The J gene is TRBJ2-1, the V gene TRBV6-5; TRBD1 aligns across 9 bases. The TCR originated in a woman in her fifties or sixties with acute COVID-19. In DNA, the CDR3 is TGTGCCAGTGGACAGGGGTCCTCCCCTTACAATGAGCAGTTCTTC. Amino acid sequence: CASGQGSSPYNEQFF.